The next 5 T cell receptor beta chains were all read from a single sample in a study of neurological immune-mediated disorders. TCRdb re-called the 5' RACE reads with MiXCR, one entry per CDR3 protein. The sample lists about 59,000 distinct CDR3 sequences, 24% occurring once. Time point here: technical triplicate 2. The sample consisted of PBMCs. The receptors come from a man aged 55 to 70 with HTLV-1-associated myelopathy (HAM/TSP).

Note on this clonotype: Possible read error: a much larger clone is one base away. This chain connects TRBV3-1 to TRBJ2-7; no clear D. Germline CDR1 LGHDT, CDR2 YNNKEL (reference sequence). V was pared by 4 bases and J by 2 bases, with 9 bases between. The CDR3 covers 13 residues. CDR3 sequence (DNA): TGTGCCAGCAGCCGACTGCGGCCCTACGAGCAGTACTTC. Its protein is CASSRLRPYEQYF.

This clonotype has more than one count but fewer than ten. The chain uses TRBV12-3 or TRBV12-4 and TRBJ2-2; TRBD1 might be the D (5 bases). The CDR3 has 13 residues. V gave up 4 bases and J gave up 5 bases, with 8 bases separating them. The CDR3: CASSSTGTGELFF. CDR3 in DNA: TGTGCCAGCAGTTCCACAGGAACCGGGGAGCTGTTTTTT.

This clonotype was detected many times. The chain combines TRBV3-1 with TRBJ2-7; maybe TRBD1 (7 bases). Trimming shortened V by 0 bases and J by 6 bases, and 21 bases separated the two germline ends. CDR1 is LGHDT and CDR2 is YNNKEL in the germline V gene (reference sequence). This CDR3 comprises 17 residues. CDR3 protein: CASSQEGRRVRGVEQYF. In DNA form, the CDR3 reads TGTGCCAGCAGCCAAGAAGGAAGACGGGTCAGGGGGGTCGAGCAGTACTTC.

The chain employs TRBV27 and TRBJ1-1; 10 bases fit TRBD1. Germline CDR1 reads MNHEY; CDR2 reads SMNVEV (reference sequence). This CDR3 is built from 16 residues. Trimming cost V 3 bases and J 10 bases; bases outside gene matches: 14. In nucleotides, the CDR3 is TGTGCCAGCAGTTTCCCCGGGACAGGGGCGTTTGGGAGAGCTTTCTTT. It translates to CASSFPGTGAFGRAFF.

This clonotype occurred many times. The CDR3 sequence: CASTLKAPTGELFF. As DNA, the CDR3 is TGTGCCAGCACCCTTAAGGCCCCAACCGGGGAGCTGTTTTTT. The gene calls are TRBV5-8 and TRBJ2-2; D ambiguous. Germline V gene sequence: CDR1 SGHTS, CDR2 YDEGEE. Trimming removed 6 bases at V and 5 bases at J, with 14 bases between. The CDR3 is made up of 14 amino acids.